This TCR beta chain was sequenced in a study of shared clonotypes between healthy human individuals. Sequencing was at deep level. Libraries were prepared by immunoSEQ multiplex PCR; TCRdb keeps only in-frame clonotypes and omits some of them. The profile covers 2 million to 2.5 million clones, with over 85% appearing a single time and 0.13% taken by the ten largest. CDR3 size: 14 residues. Germline assignment: CDR1 LGHNA and CDR2 YSLEER. V shed 0 bases, J shed 10 bases, and the junction held 5 bases outside the gene matches. Sequenced input: naive CD4+ T cells sorted from blood. Subset noted: CD45RA+ positively selected. The source is a man in his late teens or twenties in good health. The chain combines TRBV4-3 with TRBJ2-5; 10 bases align to TRBD2. The CDR3 DNA reads TGCGCCAGCAGCCAAGAAAAGCGGGAGGGAATCCAGTACTTC. Translated, it gives CASSQEKREGIQYF.